Below, 25 T cell receptor beta chains from the same sample are listed, as sequenced in a study of human T cells and chemical hapten exposure. The time point is: patch test 3, about 24 weeks after DPC sensitization. Treatment defined: therapeutic diphenylcyclopropenone sensitization with weekly scalp DPC. A single record per CDR3 protein comes from TCRdb applying MiXCR to the RACE reads. The repertoire holds roughly 200,000 distinct CDR3 sequences, with under 30% as singletons. This sample comprised whole blood, obtained in connection with sensitization to the hapten diphenylcyclopropenone (DPC). The receptors originated from a woman aged 40 to 50 with alopecia areata. Some clones in this sample may be carry-over from other donors' samples.

This clonotype has just a few counts. The CDR3 nucleotides are TGCAGTGCTCCGCGGGGGTCTTCTAGCTATGGCTACACCTTC. Its translation is CSAPRGSSSYGYTF. This chain uses TRBV20-1 with TRBJ1-2, with D possibly matching TRBD1 (5 bases). The CDR3 covers 14 residues. Between the trimmed V and J ends, which lost 5 bases and 4 bases, there was a span of 17 bases. Germline V gives CDR1 DFQATT, CDR2 SNEGSKA (reference sequence).

This clonotype was seen once. The chain joins TRBV5-1 to TRBJ1-1; D is ambiguous. The germline V and J ends were trimmed by 0 bases and 8 bases, with 14 bases remaining between them. This CDR3 spans 14 amino acids. From germline, CDR1 is SGHRS and CDR2 YFSETQ. The CDR3 reads CASSLVGLSLEAFF. The CDR3 coding sequence is TGCGCCAGCAGCTTGGTCGGGCTTTCCCTCGAAGCTTTCTTT.

A few counts support this clonotype. The rearrangement joins TRBV5-1 to TRBJ2-1, with D unresolved. The CDR3 length is 12 residues. The V and J ends lost 7 bases and 4 bases respectively, with 9 bases between them. Germline assignment: CDR1 SGHRS and CDR2 YFSETQ. This chain's CDR3 is CASADKYNEQFF. For the CDR3, the DNA is TGCGCCAGCGCCGATAAATACAATGAGCAGTTCTTC.

This clonotype was recorded many times. The CDR3 coding sequence is TGCAGCGTTGGACAGGGTTTCGAGACCCAGTACTTC. Translation: CSVGQGFETQYF. J is TRBJ2-5 and V is TRBV29-1; 7 bases are shared with TRBD1. Germline values: CDR1 SQVTM, CDR2 ANQGSEA. The V gene end was trimmed by 4 bases and the J gene end by 5 bases; junction bases not matched to a gene: 4. The CDR3 length is 12 residues.

The gene calls are TRBV7-9 and TRBJ1-2, with a tentative D call TRBD1 (5 bases). Trimming left V 5 bases short and J 4 bases short, with 17 bases between. Germline loops: CDR1 SEHNR, CDR2 FQNEAQ (reference sequence). The CDR3 runs 15 residues. The CDR3 sequence: CASSPQARAGYGYTF. The CDR3 DNA reads as TGTGCCAGCAGCCCCCAAGCCAGGGCCGGCTATGGCTACACCTTC.

This clonotype came up a few times. This sequence joins TRBV20-1 and TRBJ2-3, with 7 bases matching TRBD2. This CDR3 is built from 13 residues. CDR1 and CDR2 from the germline V gene are DFQATT and SNEGSKA (reference sequence). V lost 8 bases and J lost 4; bases outside the gene matches: 9. CDR3 DNA: TGCAGTCTAACGAAGGCGGGAGCAGATACGCAGTATTTT. It encodes CSLTKAGADTQYF.

This clonotype was seen only a few times. The V call is TRBV3-1, the J call TRBJ1-6; TRBD1 matches 10 bases. The CDR3 is 14 amino acids. Unmatched junction bases numbered 1, after V lost 4 bases and J lost 7 bases. Per germline, CDR1 LGHDT and CDR2 YNNKEL (reference sequence). Here the CDR3 reads CASSRTGGNSPLHF. CDR3 nucleotides: TGTGCCAGCAGCCGGACAGGGGGAAATTCACCCCTCCACTTT.

This clonotype was counted a few times. The chain couples TRBV11-2 to TRBJ2-1; maybe TRBD2 (7 bases). V lost 0 bases, J lost 6 bases, and 12 bases lay in between. Germline-derived CDR1 and CDR2 are SGHAT and FQNNGV. The CDR3 has 15 residues. The CDR3 spells CASSLDGGATNEQFF. The DNA of the CDR3 is TGTGCCAGCAGCTTAGATGGGGGGGCGACCAATGAGCAGTTCTTC.

This clonotype appeared a single time. This chain connects TRBV29-1 to TRBJ2-7; unclear D gene. Germline loops: CDR1 SQVTM, CDR2 ANQGSEA. Trimming left V 5 bases short and J 0 bases short, with 8 bases between. This CDR3 spans 12 amino acids. The chain's CDR3 is CSVSGSSYEQYF. The DNA of the CDR3 is TGCAGCGTTTCCGGGTCCTCCTACGAGCAGTACTTC.

This clonotype was counted a few times. The rearrangement uses TRBV6-6 and TRBJ2-2; 7 bases line up with TRBD1. The CDR3 is 16 residues long. CDR1 and CDR2 from the germline V gene are MNHNY and SVGAGI (reference sequence). Germline trimming cut 2 bases from V and 4 bases from J; bases unmatched to any gene: 7. CDR3 sequence: CASSYPQGIGTGELFF. DNA of the CDR3: TGTGCCAGCAGTTACCCACAGGGGATCGGCACCGGGGAGCTGTTTTTT.

This clonotype was seen a handful of times. The chain links TRBV27 to TRBJ1-6; TRBD1 might be the D (5 bases). The CDR3 runs 16 residues. V was clipped by 2 bases and J by 0 bases, with 8 bases between them. The germline V gene encodes CDR1 MNHEY and CDR2 SMNVEV (reference sequence). CDR3: CASSLRDGSYNSPLHF. CDR3 DNA sequence: TGTGCCAGCAGTTTAAGGGACGGCTCCTATAATTCACCCCTCCACTTT.

The chain joins TRBV12-5 to TRBJ2-1; 8 nucleotides agree with TRBD1. This CDR3 is built from 15 residues. In germline, CDR1 is LGHNT, CDR2 FRNRAP. With V trimmed by 3 bases and J by 10 bases, 11 bases remained unmatched. The CDR3 DNA follows: TGTGCTAGTGGTTTATGGCAGGGGGCCAGTGGAGAGCAGTTCTTC. Protein sequence: CASGLWQGASGEQFF.

This chain links TRBV4-3 with TRBJ2-5, with D perhaps matching TRBD2 (6 bases). The V gene's germline CDR1 is LGHNA and CDR2 YSLEER. This CDR3 has 13 residues. Trimming cost V 5 bases and J 3 bases, with 10 bases left between them. In DNA, the CDR3 is TGCGCCAGCAGCGGCGGACTAAAAGAGACCCAGTACTTC. Residues: CASSGGLKETQYF.

The gene calls are TRBV27 and TRBJ2-5; maybe TRBD2 (6 bases). Trimming pared 2 bases from V and 1 base from J, leaving 20 bases between. The CDR3 loop spans 18 amino acids. Germline V gives CDR1 MNHEY, CDR2 SMNVEV (reference sequence). CDR3 loop: CASSLRWGGPLLQETQYF. CDR3 bases: TGTGCCAGCAGTTTAAGGTGGGGAGGCCCTCTCCTCCAAGAGACCCAGTACTTC.

This clonotype was observed a few times. The rearrangement joins TRBV7-9 to TRBJ2-3; 8 nucleotides align to TRBD2. Trimming at V came to 5 bases and at J to 6 bases, leaving 7 bases not matched to a gene. CDR3 length: 14 residues. The germline V gene has CDR1 SEHNR and CDR2 FQNEAQ (reference sequence). The chain's CDR3 is CASSPRLASDTQYF. CDR3 in DNA: TGTGCCAGCAGCCCGAGACTAGCGTCGGATACGCAGTATTTT.

This clonotype was seen more than once but under ten times. The chain joins TRBV7-9 to TRBJ1-5; D gene unclear. V lost 4 bases to trimming and J lost 4 bases, with 5 bases between them. This CDR3 is 12 amino acids long. CDR1 is SEHNR, CDR2 FQNEAQ, per germline (reference sequence). The CDR3 sequence is CASSSINQPQHF. In DNA form, the CDR3 reads TGTGCCAGCAGCTCTATAAATCAGCCCCAGCATTTT.

CDR3 in amino acids: CASSRESSGQETQYF. The CDR3 coding sequence is TGTGCCAGCAGTCGAGAGTCTAGCGGGCAAGAGACCCAGTACTTC. The V call is TRBV28, the J call TRBJ2-5, with TRBD2 identical over 8 bases. Losses at the gene ends were 5 bases for V and 2 bases for J; bases not matched to a gene: 7. The CDR3 length is 15 residues. Germline CDR1 and CDR2: MDHEN and SYDVKM.

The chain couples TRBV6-5 to TRBJ2-2, with D perhaps matching TRBD1 (5 bases). Germline CDR1 reads MNHEY; CDR2 reads SVGAGI. This CDR3 comprises 14 residues. V lost 6 bases, J lost 4 bases, and 12 bases lay in between. CDR3 in amino acids: CASRTQGTTGELFF. The CDR3 coding sequence is TGTGCCAGCAGAACCCAGGGAACCACCGGGGAGCTGTTTTTT.

This clonotype occurred many times. V gene TRBV6-2 or TRBV6-3 combines with J gene TRBJ2-1; D gene ambiguous. Germline V CDR1 and CDR2: MNHEY, SVGEGT. The length of the CDR3 is 14 residues. Trimming shortened V by 5 bases and J by 0 bases, and 8 bases separated the two germline ends. DNA for the CDR3: TGTGCCAGCAGTCCCTCCGTCTCCTACAATGAGCAGTTCTTC. It specifies CASSPSVSYNEQFF.

V is TRBV12-3 or TRBV12-4 and J is TRBJ2-7; 7 bases are a match to TRBD1. The CDR3 is made up of 14 amino acids. V was clipped by 1 base and J by 3 bases; unmatched bases: 3. The chain's CDR3 is CASSLDGTVYEQYF. CDR3 DNA: TGTGCCAGCAGTTTAGATGGGACAGTCTACGAGCAGTACTTC.

The sample holds a few counts of this clonotype. The chain is built from TRBV15 and TRBJ1-5; no reliable D call. The germline V gene has CDR1 LNHNV and CDR2 YYDKDF (reference sequence). V shed 0 bases and J shed 5 bases, with 2 bases lying between them. The CDR3 covers 12 residues. The CDR3 bases are TGTGCCACCAGCAGAGATCATCAGCCCCAGCATTTT. It codes for CATSRDHQPQHF.

The chain recombines TRBV29-1 with TRBJ2-7; D is tentatively TRBD1 or TRBD2 (5 bases each). Germline CDR1 is SQVTM and CDR2 is ANQGSEA. V lost 2 bases and J 7 bases, leaving 12 bases between the germline ends. The CDR3 length is 12 residues. CDR3 in DNA: TGCAGCGTTGAATCAGGGACGGGGGAGCAGTACTTC. It yields the protein CSVESGTGEQYF.

At least ten counts were recorded for this clonotype. The chain joins TRBV20-1 to TRBJ1-1; a possible D gene is TRBD1 (6 bases). Germline CDR1 DFQATT, CDR2 SNEGSKA (reference sequence). The V end was cut by 6 bases, the J end by 2 bases, with 19 bases between. The length of the CDR3 is 15 residues. The DNA for the CDR3 is TGCAGTGCGCCCGACAGGAGGAATCTAAACACTGAAGCTTTCTTT. Protein sequence: CSAPDRRNLNTEAFF.

This clonotype was picked up many times. The chain employs TRBV27 and TRBJ2-1; D is unresolved. Per the germline V gene, CDR1 is MNHEY and CDR2 is SMNVEV (reference sequence). This CDR3 comprises 13 residues. V was shortened by 2 bases and J by 9 bases, with 11 bases between the two germline ends. CDR3 nucleotides: TGTGCCAGCAGTTTACACTCCGGTGGTGAGCAGTTCTTC. It encodes CASSLHSGGEQFF.

This clonotype occurred many times. V is TRBV20-1 and J is TRBJ2-7; 13 bases fit TRBD2. V lost 1 base, J lost 4 bases, and 4 bases stayed unmatched. The CDR3 has 15 amino acids. Per germline, CDR1 DFQATT and CDR2 SNEGSKA (reference sequence). DNA for the CDR3: TGCAGTGCTAGAGTAGGACTAGCGGGAGCTTACGAGCAGTACTTC. Translation: CSARVGLAGAYEQYF.